This T cell receptor beta chain was identified during a study of blood T cell repertoires in COVID-19. Across the whole study: The United States, Italy and Spain provided the acute and convalescent COVID-19 samples.

The germline V gene has CDR1 SGDLS and CDR2 YYNGEE. The CDR3 has 13 residues. V was cut by 3 bases and J by 5 bases, with 9 bases left in between. Produced via immunoSEQ multiplex PCR; TCRdb's table is partial and in-frame only. The repertoire includes over 100,000 clones, about 86% of them detected once, and 8% to 9.5% sits in the top ten. This chain joins TRBV9 and TRBJ2-1; D may be TRBD2 (5 bases). The specimen sequenced was peripheral blood. The receptor's source is a woman aged 60-75 years with active or convalescent COVID-19. CDR3 protein: CASSADGDNEQFF. CDR3 sequence (DNA): TGTGCCAGCAGCGCCGACGGGGACAATGAGCAGTTCTTC.